This is a list of T cell receptor beta chains from one sample in a study of CD8 T cells in ankylosing spondylitis. MiXCR, run by TCRdb on the 5' RACE reads, gives a single entry per CDR3 protein. This sample has 220,000 or so distinct CDR3 sequences; about 18% occur once, and the top ten carry roughly 46%. Source material: blood, either unsorted or a sorted T cell fraction (not recorded which). The receptors were gathered from a male donor with ankylosing spondylitis. The CDR3 runs from the conserved cysteine through the conserved F or W. D genes are given only for firm matches. Not all rows give a size; the values are once, few, many and, for expanded clones, a class.

J: TRBJ1-3
D: -
V: TRBV12-3/TRBV12-4
size: few
DNA: TGTGCCAGCAGTTTGGGGAGTGGTAACTCTGGAAACACCATATATTTT
CDR3: CASSLGSGNSGNTIYF

J: TRBJ2-2
D: -
V: TRBV21-1
size: -
DNA: TGTGCCAGCAGCCTCGCAGGATATGCCACCGGGGAGCTGTTTTTT
CDR3: CASSLAGYATGELFF

J: TRBJ1-2
D: -
V: TRBV28
size: few
DNA: TGTGCCAGCAGCCGTAGTGACAGGAACTATGGCTACACCTTC
CDR3: CASSRSDRNYGYTF

J: TRBJ1-2
D: -
V: TRBV7-6
size: -
DNA: TGTGCCAGCAGCTTAGTAGGTACTAACTATGGCTACACCTTC
CDR3: CASSLVGTNYGYTF

J: TRBJ1-1
D: -
V: TRBV19
size: -
DNA: TGTGCCAGTGGCCGACAGAACACTGAAGCTTTCTTT
CDR3: CASGRQNTEAFF

J: TRBJ2-1
D: TRBD2
V: TRBV3-1
size: few
DNA: TGTGCCAGCAGCCAGTCCGCGGGAGGGCGCTACAATGAGCAGTTCTTC
CDR3: CASSQSAGGRYNEQFF

J: TRBJ1-1
D: -
V: TRBV14
size: -
DNA: TGTGCCAGCAGCCATTCCTGGGGTACTGAAGCTTTCTTT
CDR3: CASSHSWGTEAFF

J: TRBJ2-5
D: TRBD1
V: TRBV5-6
size: -
DNA: TGTGCCAGCAGCTTATCCGGGACAGCGCAAGAGACCCAGTACTTC
CDR3: CASSLSGTAQETQYF

J: TRBJ2-2
D: -
V: TRBV7-2
size: few
DNA: TGTGCCAGCAGCCCCGATTTATTCGGGGCTGCCGGGGAGCTGTTTTTT
CDR3: CASSPDLFGAAGELFF

J: TRBJ2-2
D: TRBD1
V: TRBV28
size: few
DNA: TGTGCCAGCAGTTATCCCCCGGGACAGACGCCCGGGGAGCTGTTTTTT
CDR3: CASSYPPGQTPGELFF

J: TRBJ2-1
D: TRBD1
V: TRBV5-5
size: few
DNA: TGTGCCAGCAGCCCAGGACAGGGGCCTGCGGGTGAGCAGTTCTTC
CDR3: CASSPGQGPAGEQFF

J: TRBJ2-5
D: -
V: TRBV30
size: few
DNA: TGTGCCTGGAGGCCGGGATGGGAAGAGACCCAGTACTTC
CDR3: CAWRPGWEETQYF

J: TRBJ2-1
D: TRBD2
V: TRBV7-9
size: few
DNA: TGTGCCAGCAGCGGGACGGGACTAGCGGGCAGTGAGCAGTTCTTC
CDR3: CASSGTGLAGSEQFF

J: TRBJ1-2
D: TRBD1
V: TRBV7-2
size: few
DNA: TGTGCCAGCAGCTTAGCGTGGGACAGGGATGACTATGGCTACACCTTC
CDR3: CASSLAWDRDDYGYTF

J: TRBJ2-7
D: -
V: TRBV6-1
size: few
DNA: TGTGCCAGCGGCGGCAGGGGATCCTACGAGCAGTACTTC
CDR3: CASGGRGSYEQYF

J: TRBJ1-2
D: -
V: TRBV6-5
size: -
DNA: TGTGCCAGCAGTTACTTCTCCGGGACGAAGGAAGGCTACACCTTC
CDR3: CASSYFSGTKEGYTF

J: TRBJ2-1
D: TRBD1
V: TRBV14
size: many
DNA: TGTGCCAGCAGCCAAGATACCGGACAGGGGTCACTACCTATCAATGAGCAGTTCTTC
CDR3: CASSQDTGQGSLPINEQFF

J: TRBJ2-5
D: TRBD1
V: TRBV15
size: -
DNA: TGTGCCACCAGCAGAGACCTTACAGGGGTGGAGACCCAGTACTTC
CDR3: CATSRDLTGVETQYF

J: TRBJ1-5
D: -
V: TRBV5-1
size: -
DNA: TGCGCCAGCAGCCCCGAAGGGCTCAAGTGGGGCAATCAGCCCCAGCATTTT
CDR3: CASSPEGLKWGNQPQHF

J: TRBJ1-1
D: -
V: TRBV19
size: -
DNA: TGTGCCAGTAGCTCAGGGCTGGACACTGAAGCTTTCTTT
CDR3: CASSSGLDTEAFF

J: TRBJ2-1
D: TRBD2
V: TRBV11-2
size: -
DNA: TGTGCCAGCAGCTTAGATAGCGGGGGGCCGGTTGGCTACAATGAGCAGTTCTTC
CDR3: CASSLDSGGPVGYNEQFF

J: TRBJ2-1
D: TRBD2
V: TRBV4-3
size: many
DNA: TGCGCCAGCAGCCAAGGCTCCGGGACTAGCGGTAATGAGCAGTTCTTC
CDR3: CASSQGSGTSGNEQFF

J: TRBJ2-1
D: -
V: TRBV2
size: -
DNA: TGTGCCAGCAGTGAAAAGCCCGGACGCTCGGTGATCTACAATGAGCAGTTCTTC
CDR3: CASSEKPGRSVIYNEQFF

J: TRBJ1-1
D: TRBD1
V: TRBV20-1
size: -
DNA: TGCAGTGCTAGAGATACGATCCAGGGGGCACGGAGGGACACTGAAGCTTTCTTT
CDR3: CSARDTIQGARRDTEAFF

J: TRBJ2-3
D: TRBD2
V: TRBV4-1
size: -
DNA: TGCGCCAGCAGCCAAGTTGGCGGGAGACCAGATACGCAGTATTTT
CDR3: CASSQVGGRPDTQYF

J: TRBJ2-2
D: -
V: TRBV7-6
size: few
DNA: TGTGCCAGCAGCCCCGGGTCAGACGGCGGGGAGCTGTTTTTT
CDR3: CASSPGSDGGELFF

J: TRBJ1-1
D: TRBD1
V: TRBV4-1
size: -
DNA: TGCGCCAGCAGCCAAGTCCCGGGACAGGGTGAGGGGACTGAAGCTTTCTTT
CDR3: CASSQVPGQGEGTEAFF

J: TRBJ2-1
D: -
V: TRBV5-6
size: -
DNA: TGTGCCAGCACCTCGGGGAGGTCTTACTTCAATGAGCAGTTCTTC
CDR3: CASTSGRSYFNEQFF

J: TRBJ2-7
D: -
V: TRBV3-1
size: -
DNA: TGTGCCAGCAGCCCCAACGCGGGGGCTCGGGACAGAGTTCTTTTCGAGCAGTACTTC
CDR3: CASSPNAGARDRVLFEQYF

J: TRBJ2-1
D: -
V: TRBV4-3
size: -
DNA: TGCGCCAGCAGCCAAGATAGGGCGGGACCCTACAATGAGCAGTTCTTC
CDR3: CASSQDRAGPYNEQFF

J: TRBJ1-2
D: -
V: TRBV7-9
size: -
DNA: TGTGCCAGCAGCCTGGCAGGGCTGAGGGGCTACACCTTC
CDR3: CASSLAGLRGYTF

J: TRBJ2-7
D: -
V: TRBV5-5
size: few
DNA: TGTGCCAGCAGCTTTGACCAGGCGTACTCCTACGAGCAGTACTTC
CDR3: CASSFDQAYSYEQYF

J: TRBJ2-7
D: -
V: TRBV12-3/TRBV12-4
size: few
DNA: TGTGCCAGCGGTTGGGGTCCCGAGCAGTACTTC
CDR3: CASGWGPEQYF

J: TRBJ1-5
D: -
V: TRBV6-2/TRBV6-3
size: -
DNA: TGTGCCAGCAGTTGGGAACTGGATCAGCCCCAGCATTTT
CDR3: CASSWELDQPQHF

J: TRBJ2-5
D: -
V: TRBV12-3/TRBV12-4
size: few
DNA: TGTGCCAGCAGCCAGTGGGGGGCCGGGGAAGAGACCCAGTACTTC
CDR3: CASSQWGAGEETQYF

J: TRBJ2-1
D: -
V: TRBV21-1
size: few
DNA: TGTGCCAGCAGCGACGGACTAGCGGGAGGGTTATATTTAGGTAGGAATGAGCAGTTCTTC
CDR3: CASSDGLAGGLYLGRNEQFF

J: TRBJ1-1
D: -
V: TRBV12-3/TRBV12-4
size: few
DNA: TGTGCCAGCAGTTTGTGGGGAGCGGAAACTGAAGCTTTCTTT
CDR3: CASSLWGAETEAFF

J: TRBJ1-1
D: -
V: TRBV4-1
size: -
DNA: TGCGCCAGCAGCCGCCCCGAGGGGCGGAACACTGAAGCTTTCTTT
CDR3: CASSRPEGRNTEAFF

J: TRBJ2-1
D: -
V: TRBV29-1
size: few
DNA: TGCAGCGTCTCGCCGGGGGACGGCAATGAGCAGTTCTTC
CDR3: CSVSPGDGNEQFF

J: TRBJ2-1
D: TRBD2
V: TRBV28
size: few
DNA: TGTGCCAGCAGTACCCGACTAGCCCCAAATGAGCAGTTCTTC
CDR3: CASSTRLAPNEQFF

J: TRBJ2-1
D: -
V: TRBV15
size: once
DNA: TGTGCCACCAGCGCAGAATCCTACAATGAGCAGTTCTTC
CDR3: CATSAESYNEQFF

J: TRBJ2-1
D: TRBD1
V: TRBV7-9
size: -
DNA: TGTGCCAGCAGCACCGGACAGGGGAGGGAAACCTACAATGAGCAGTTCTTC
CDR3: CASSTGQGRETYNEQFF

J: TRBJ2-5
D: TRBD1
V: TRBV28
size: few
DNA: TGTGCCAGCAGCCTCGGGACAGGGGTGTCAGAGACCCAGTACTTC
CDR3: CASSLGTGVSETQYF

J: TRBJ2-1
D: TRBD2
V: TRBV6-2/TRBV6-3
size: -
DNA: TGTGCCAGCAGTTACCGCCCCGCTAGCGGGAGCTACAATGAGCAGTTCTTC
CDR3: CASSYRPASGSYNEQFF

J: TRBJ1-3
D: -
V: TRBV2
size: few
DNA: TGTGCCAATCCAGGGGACGGAAACACCATATATTTT
CDR3: CANPGDGNTIYF

J: TRBJ1-4
D: -
V: TRBV18
size: -
DNA: TGTGCCAGCTCACCAGGGGGAGACACTTATGAAAAACTGTTTTTT
CDR3: CASSPGGDTYEKLFF

J: TRBJ2-7
D: -
V: TRBV9
size: -
DNA: TGTGCCAGCAGCGTAGGGGGTTGGGCCTACGAGCAGTACTTC
CDR3: CASSVGGWAYEQYF

J: TRBJ2-1
D: TRBD2
V: TRBV6-4
size: few
DNA: TGTGCCAGCAGCAATACTAGCGGCTCCTACAATGAGCAGTTCTTC
CDR3: CASSNTSGSYNEQFF

J: TRBJ2-5
D: TRBD2
V: TRBV4-1
size: few
DNA: TGCGCCAGCAGCCAACCCAGCGGGAGCGAACAAGAGACCCAGTACTTC
CDR3: CASSQPSGSEQETQYF

J: TRBJ2-2
D: TRBD1
V: TRBV29-1
size: few
DNA: TGCAGCGTTCGCTCGGGGGACAGGGCGGGAAGCACCGGGGAGCTGTTTTTT
CDR3: CSVRSGDRAGSTGELFF